Listed here are 25 T cell receptor beta chains from one sample, sequenced in a study of PD-1 blockade in classical Hodgkin lymphoma. Method: immunoSEQ multiplex PCR; TCRdb's copy keeps in-frame clones and lacks some. Here the sample spans 13,000 or so clones, around 85% being singletons. Brentuximab vedotin exposure varied, and every patient relapsed after autologous stem cell transplantation. Sequences were derived from peripheral blood mononuclear cells (PBMCs), sampled at baseline. All receptors derive from a human donor with classical Hodgkin lymphoma.

This chain links TRBV5-2 with TRBJ2-7. TRBV5-2 is tagged as a pseudogene. The CDR3 totals 12 residues. This CDR3 is CASSRTLYEQYF. Here the CDR3 DNA reads TGTGCCAGCAGCCGGACCCTCTACGAGCAGTACTTC.

The chain joins TRBV5-4 to TRBJ2-5; D is undetermined. Germline loops: CDR1 SGHNT, CDR2 YYREEE (reference sequence). The CDR3 covers 13 residues. The germline V and J ends were trimmed by 0 bases and 5 bases, with 8 bases remaining between them. CDR3 DNA sequence: TGTGCCAGCAGCTTGGCCCCGAAGGAGACCCAGTACTTC. Translation: CASSLAPKETQYF. Together with reference TRBV5-4 and TRBJ2-5, the CDR3 gives the full variable domain: ETGVTQSPTHLIKTRGQQVTLRCSSQSGHNTVSWYQQALGQGPQFIFQYYREEENGRGNFPPRFSGLQFPNYSSELNVNALELDDSALYLCASSLAPKETQYFGPGTRLLVL.

The V gene is TRBV2, the J gene TRBJ1-3; the D gene is possibly TRBD1 (6 bases). CDR1 is SNHLY and CDR2 is FYNNEI in the germline V gene. The V gene lost 6 bases and the J gene lost 1 base, with 16 bases spanning the gap. There are 16 residues in the CDR3. CDR3 residues: CASRGVRGNSGNTIYF. The CDR3 nucleotides are TGTGCCAGCAGGGGAGTCAGGGGCAATTCTGGAAACACCATATATTTT. The full variable domain, with the rest looked up from reference TRBV2 and TRBJ1-3, is EPEVTQTPSHQVTQMGQEVILRCVPISNHLYFYWYRQILGQKVEFLVSFYNNEISEKSEIFDDQFSVERPDGSNFTLKIRSTKLEDSAMYFCASRGVRGNSGNTIYFGEGSWLTVV.

By proportion, this clone is large. The chain carries TRBV9 and TRBJ1-2, with 7 bases aligning to TRBD1. V was pared by 3 bases and J by 0 bases, with 5 bases of the junction left unmatched. CDR1 and CDR2 (germline): SGDLS, YYNGEE. The CDR3 is 15 amino acids. In nucleotides, the CDR3 is TGTGCCAGCAGCGACCGACAGGGAACTAACTATGGCTACACCTTC. Encoded protein: CASSDRQGTNYGYTF.

Here the CDR3 reads CASRPQGLTNYGYTF. The DNA of the CDR3 is TGCGCCAGCAGGCCACAGGGGCTGACTAACTATGGCTACACCTTC. The V call is TRBV4-1, the J call TRBJ1-2; the match to TRBD1 covers 7 bases. In germline, CDR1 is MGHRA, CDR2 YSYEKL. The V gene end was trimmed by 6 bases and the J gene end by 0 bases; junction bases not matched to a gene: 7. The CDR3 runs 15 residues.

V and J are TRBV5-4 and TRBJ2-7; D is perhaps TRBD1 (6 bases). This CDR3 contains 13 residues. The V gene's germline CDR1 is SGHNT and CDR2 YYREEE (reference sequence). Trimming removed 4 bases at V and 3 bases at J, with 11 bases between. The CDR3 nucleotides read TGTGCCAGCAGCACGACAGGACGCTACGAGCAGTACTTC. This translates into CASSTTGRYEQYF. Drawing the rest from reference TRBV5-4 and TRBJ2-7, the complete variable domain is ETGVTQSPTHLIKTRGQQVTLRCSSQSGHNTVSWYQQALGQGPQFIFQYYREEENGRGNFPPRFSGLQFPNYSSELNVNALELDDSALYLCASSTTGRYEQYFGPGTRLTVT.

The chain links TRBV7-8 to TRBJ2-7; maybe TRBD1 (5 bases). Germline CDR1 reads SGHVS; CDR2 reads FQNEAQ. Deletions cut 5 bases from V and 0 bases from J, with 20 bases between. The CDR3 is made up of 17 amino acids. The CDR3 spells CASSPRVGAPSSYEQYF. DNA of the CDR3: TGTGCCAGCAGCCCCCGGGTTGGGGCCCCTAGCTCCTACGAGCAGTACTTC.

This clone occurred once. This chain uses TRBV29-1 with TRBJ2-1; D is perhaps TRBD2 (5 bases). The CDR3 contains 11 residues. Germline CDR1 SQVTM, CDR2 ANQGSEA. The V end was cut by 5 bases, the J end by 4 bases, with 6 bases between. CDR3 sequence (DNA): TGCAGCGTTCCGGGATACAATGAGCAGTTCTTC. Its translation is CSVPGYNEQFF.

By frequency in the sample, this clone is large (0.1 to 1%). V and J are TRBV6-1 and TRBJ1-2; the D gene is possibly TRBD1 (5 bases). Trimming pared 8 bases from V and 4 bases from J, leaving 14 bases between. This CDR3 is 13 amino acids long. CDR1 is MNHNS and CDR2 is SASEGT in the germline V gene. The DNA for the CDR3 is TGTGCCAGCGAGTCTAGGGGAGTCTATGGCTACACCTTC. Amino acids: CASESRGVYGYTF.

The chain uses TRBV28 and TRBJ2-7; possibly TRBD1 or TRBD2 for D (5 bases each). Trimming left V 5 bases short and J 4 bases short, with 12 bases between. The CDR3 is 13 amino acids. CDR1 and CDR2 from the germline V gene are MDHEN and SYDVKM. The CDR3 region has the DNA TGTGCCAGCAGTACAAGGGGACGGTACGAGCAGTACTTC. It yields the protein CASSTRGRYEQYF.

The rearrangement links TRBV7-9 to TRBJ1-1; unclear D gene. Trimming left V 1 base short and J 2 bases short, with 17 bases between. This CDR3 has 17 amino acids. Germline CDR1 is SEHNR and CDR2 is FQNEAQ (reference sequence). In DNA, the CDR3 is TGTGCCAGCAGCTTAGTTGGGAACTATGGTTCCAACACTGAAGCTTTCTTT. Amino acid sequence: CASSLVGNYGSNTEAFF.

The chain is built from TRBV5-1 and TRBJ2-4; perhaps TRBD2 as D (6 bases). This CDR3 has 12 residues. Trimming removed 1 base from V and 8 bases from J, with 7 bases in between. CDR1 and CDR2 (germline): SGHRS, YFSETQ. The CDR3 DNA sequence: TGCGCCAGCAGCTTGTCGGGGGACATTCAGTACTTC. It encodes CASSLSGDIQYF.

This chain joins TRBV29-1 and TRBJ2-2; 8 nucleotides line up with TRBD1. Germline lookup yields CDR1 SQVTM and CDR2 ANQGSEA. Losses at the gene ends were 7 bases for V and 5 bases for J; bases not matched to a gene: 9. The CDR3 runs 14 residues. The DNA of the CDR3 is TGCAGCGCAACCGACAGGGGCTTGACCGGGGAGCTGTTTTTT. It translates to CSATDRGLTGELFF.

This CDR3 is CASSPTGVTGELFF. Written as DNA, the CDR3 is TGTGCCAGCAGTCCTACAGGGGTGACCGGGGAGCTGTTTTTT. V is TRBV28 and J is TRBJ2-2; 7 bases agree with TRBD1. With V trimmed by 5 bases and J by 5 bases, 5 bases remained unmatched. The CDR3 covers 14 residues. CDR1 MDHEN and CDR2 SYDVKM come from the germline V gene. Complete variable domain (other parts from reference TRBV28 and TRBJ2-2): DVKVTQSSRYLVKRTGEKVFLECVQDMDHENMFWYRQDPGLGLRLIYFSYDVKMKEKGDIPEGYSVSREKKERFSLILESASTNQTSMYLCASSPTGVTGELFFGEGSRLTVL.

The V call is TRBV19, the J call TRBJ2-3; D is perhaps TRBD1 or TRBD2 (5 bases each). Between the trimmed V and J ends, which lost 8 bases and 5 bases, there was a span of 20 bases. The CDR3 runs 15 residues. The germline CDR1 and CDR2 sequences are LNHDA and SQIVND (reference sequence). CDR3 nucleotide sequence: TGTGCCAGTGGGACCCCCCGTCGGAGCGGAGATACGCAGTATTTT. Its protein product is CASGTPRRSGDTQYF.

V gene TRBV27 combines with J gene TRBJ2-2; either TRBD1 or TRBD2 may supply D (5 bases each). From germline, CDR1 is MNHEY and CDR2 SMNVEV (reference sequence). The CDR3 has 17 residues. V was shortened by 5 bases and J by 1 base, with 17 bases between the two germline ends. The DNA for the CDR3 is TGTGCCAGCAGTCCAACACCGGGACGTAGGAACACCGGGGAGCTGTTTTTT. This translates into CASSPTPGRRNTGELFF.

The chain has TRBV15 and TRBJ1-5; tentatively, D is TRBD1 (6 bases). Germline-derived CDR1 and CDR2 are LNHNV and YYDKDF (reference sequence). V was shortened by 8 bases and J by 7 bases, with 18 bases between the two germline ends. CDR3 size: 14 residues. CDR3 nucleotides: TGTGCCACCGGGATCACAGGGCAGTGGCAGCCCCAGCATTTT. This sequence encodes CATGITGQWQPQHF.

The chain is built from TRBV18 and TRBJ2-2, with no clear D. Germline values: CDR1 KGHSH, CDR2 LQKENI. V was trimmed by 4 bases and J by 1 base, leaving 4 bases between them. The CDR3 consists of 13 residues. CDR3 loop: CASSQLNTGELFF. The CDR3 coding sequence is TGTGCCAGCTCACAACTGAACACCGGGGAGCTGTTTTTT.

The chain employs TRBV5-1 and TRBJ1-1; D ambiguous. V was cut by 4 bases and J by 2 bases, with 12 bases left in between. Germline V gene lookup returns CDR1 SGHRS and CDR2 YFSETQ. The CDR3 extends over 14 amino acids. This CDR3 is CASSPETLNTEAFF. The CDR3 DNA is TGCGCCAGCAGCCCTGAGACCCTCAACACTGAAGCTTTCTTT.

The chain links TRBV2 to TRBJ1-6; no firm D call. Trimming took 2 bases from V and 9 from J, leaving 14 bases between them. Germline V CDR1 and CDR2: SNHLY, FYNNEI. CDR3 size: 15 residues. The DNA for the CDR3 is TGTGCCAGCAGTGAAAGGCCGGCCTTGGGTTCACCCCTCCACTTT. Its translation is CASSERPALGSPLHF.

The chain has TRBV6-6 and TRBJ2-2; 7 nucleotides line up with TRBD1. CDR3 length: 16 residues. From germline, CDR1 is MNHNY and CDR2 SVGAGI (reference sequence). J gave up 4 bases and V 7 bases, and 12 bases lay outside the gene matches. The CDR3 loop is CASTPLGQPLTGELFF. As DNA, the CDR3 is TGTGCCAGCACTCCCCTGGGACAGCCTCTCACCGGGGAGCTGTTTTTT.

This clone was seen only once. The V gene is TRBV5-5, the J gene TRBJ1-1; D is unclear. V was shortened by 0 bases and J by 7 bases, with 4 bases between the two germline ends. The CDR3 totals 11 residues. Germline CDR1 is SGHKS and CDR2 is YYEKEE (reference sequence). The CDR3: CASSLVREAFF. The CDR3 nucleotides read TGTGCCAGCAGCTTGGTCCGTGAAGCTTTCTTT.

The chain carries TRBV19 and TRBJ2-1; D tentatively fits TRBD1 or TRBD2 (5 bases each). CDR1 LNHDA and CDR2 SQIVND come from the germline V gene (reference sequence). V was cut by 5 bases and J by 4 bases, with 21 bases left in between. CDR3 size: 17 residues. CDR3 protein: CASSWDAGWGIYNEQFF. The CDR3 DNA reads TGTGCCAGTAGTTGGGACGCAGGTTGGGGGATTTACAATGAGCAGTTCTTC.

V gene TRBV10-2 combines with J gene TRBJ2-2; perhaps TRBD2 as D (5 bases). The CDR3 is made up of 13 amino acids. V lost 5 bases and J 2 bases, leaving 6 bases between the germline ends. Germline CDR1 WSHSY, CDR2 SAAADI. The CDR3 coding sequence is TGCGCCAGCAGTAGGACTAACACCGGGGAGCTGTTTTTT. This translates into CASSRTNTGELFF.

By sample share, this clone is medium-sized. The rearrangement joins TRBV2 to TRBJ2-5; D is unresolved. CDR3 length: 11 amino acids. V lost 3 bases and J lost 4, with 3 bases in between. Germline V gene lookup returns CDR1 SNHLY and CDR2 FYNNEI. The CDR3 nucleotides are TGTGCCAGCAGTGAGTTAGAGACCCAGTACTTC. Its translation is CASSELETQYF.